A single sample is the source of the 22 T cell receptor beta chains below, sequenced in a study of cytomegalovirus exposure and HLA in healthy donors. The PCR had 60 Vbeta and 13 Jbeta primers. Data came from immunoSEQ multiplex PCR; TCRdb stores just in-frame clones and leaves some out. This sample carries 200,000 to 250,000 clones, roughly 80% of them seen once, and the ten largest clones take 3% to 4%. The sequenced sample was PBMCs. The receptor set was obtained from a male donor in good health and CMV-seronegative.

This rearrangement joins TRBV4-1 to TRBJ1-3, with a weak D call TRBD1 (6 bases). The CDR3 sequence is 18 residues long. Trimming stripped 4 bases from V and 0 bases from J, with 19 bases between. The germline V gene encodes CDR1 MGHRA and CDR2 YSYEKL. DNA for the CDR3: TGCGCCAGCAGCCTTACCGGGACAAGGGATAGCTCTGGAAACACCATATATTTT. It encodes CASSLTGTRDSSGNTIYF.

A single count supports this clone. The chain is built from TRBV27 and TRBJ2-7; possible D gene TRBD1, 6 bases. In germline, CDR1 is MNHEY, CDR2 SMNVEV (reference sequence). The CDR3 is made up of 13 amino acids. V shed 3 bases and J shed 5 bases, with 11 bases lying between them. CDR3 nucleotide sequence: TGTGCCAGCAGTTTCACAGGGAAAGACGAGCAGTACTTC. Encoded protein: CASSFTGKDEQYF.

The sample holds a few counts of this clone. CDR3 residues: CASSFPSRESTGELFF. The CDR3 bases are TGTGCCAGCAGCTTCCCTTCGCGGGAGTCCACCGGGGAGCTGTTTTTT. The gene calls are TRBV5-4 and TRBJ2-2, with 7 positions matching TRBD2. Germline V CDR1 and CDR2: SGHNT, YYREEE (reference sequence). With V trimmed by 2 bases and J by 4 bases, 8 bases remained unmatched. The CDR3 loop spans 16 amino acids.

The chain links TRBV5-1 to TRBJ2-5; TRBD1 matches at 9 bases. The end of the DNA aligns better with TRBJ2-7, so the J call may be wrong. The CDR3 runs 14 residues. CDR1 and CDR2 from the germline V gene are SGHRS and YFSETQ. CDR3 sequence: CATRPGQGLHEQYF. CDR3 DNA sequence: TGCGCCACCCGGCCGGGACAGGGACTCCACGAGCAGTACTTC.

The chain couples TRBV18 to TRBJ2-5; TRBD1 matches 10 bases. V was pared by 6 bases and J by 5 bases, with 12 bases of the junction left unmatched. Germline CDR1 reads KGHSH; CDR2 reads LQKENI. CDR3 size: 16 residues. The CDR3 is CASSTAETGGVETQYF. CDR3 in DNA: TGTGCCAGCTCGACCGCCGAGACAGGGGGCGTCGAGACCCAGTACTTC.

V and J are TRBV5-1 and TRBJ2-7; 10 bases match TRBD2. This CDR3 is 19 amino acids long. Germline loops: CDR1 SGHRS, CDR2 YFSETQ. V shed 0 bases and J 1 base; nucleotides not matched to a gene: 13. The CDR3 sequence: CASSLGLAGAGRKSYEQYF. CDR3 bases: TGCGCCAGCAGCTTGGGGCTAGCGGGAGCAGGTAGAAAGTCCTACGAGCAGTACTTC.

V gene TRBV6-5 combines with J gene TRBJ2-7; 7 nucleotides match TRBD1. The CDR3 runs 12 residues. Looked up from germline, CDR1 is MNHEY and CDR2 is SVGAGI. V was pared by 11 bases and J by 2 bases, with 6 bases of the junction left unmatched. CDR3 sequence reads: CAVRDSPYEQYF. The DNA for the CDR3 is TGTGCCGTGAGGGACAGCCCCTACGAGCAGTACTTC.

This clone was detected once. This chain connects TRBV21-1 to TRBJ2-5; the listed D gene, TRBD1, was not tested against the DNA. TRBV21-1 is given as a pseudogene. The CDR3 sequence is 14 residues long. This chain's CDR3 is CASGPDSLQETQYF. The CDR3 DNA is TGTGCCAGCGGACCCGACAGTTTACAAGAGACCCAGTACTTC.

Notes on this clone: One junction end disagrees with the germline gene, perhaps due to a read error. CDR3 sequence (DNA): TGTTCCAGCAGCTTAGGTCTTTTTGAAAAACTGTTTTTT. This translates into CSSSLGLFEKLFF. The V gene is TRBV7-9, the J gene TRBJ1-4; no firm D call. Germline CDR1 is SEHNR and CDR2 is FQNEAQ (reference sequence). The CDR3 consists of 13 residues.

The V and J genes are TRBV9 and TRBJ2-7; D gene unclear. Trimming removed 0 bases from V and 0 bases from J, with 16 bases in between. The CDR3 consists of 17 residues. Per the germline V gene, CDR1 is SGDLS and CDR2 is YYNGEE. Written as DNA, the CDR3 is TGTGCCAGCAGCGTAGGCCCAGTCGTACAAAGCTCCTACGAGCAGTACTTC. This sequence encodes CASSVGPVVQSSYEQYF.

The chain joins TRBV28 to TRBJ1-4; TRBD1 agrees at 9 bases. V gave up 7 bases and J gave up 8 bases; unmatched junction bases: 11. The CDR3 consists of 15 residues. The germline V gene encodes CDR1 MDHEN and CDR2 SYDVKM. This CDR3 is CASTMGGTGREKLFF. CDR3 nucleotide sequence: TGTGCCAGCACCATGGGGGGGACAGGGAGAGAAAAACTGTTTTTT.

For the CDR3, the DNA is TGTGCCAGCAGCACTAAGCGGGAGGGTAGCAATGAGCAGTTCTTC. Amino acids: CASSTKREGSNEQFF. This rearrangement joins TRBV5-4 to TRBJ2-1, with 10 bases lining up with TRBD2. The V gene end was trimmed by 4 bases and the J gene end by 6 bases; junction bases not matched to a gene: 7. From germline, CDR1 is SGHNT and CDR2 YYREEE (reference sequence). CDR3 length equals 15 residues.

The CDR3 nucleotides are TGTGCCAGCAGCCCCCGCGGCCGCTCCTACAATGAGCAGTTCTTC. Encoded protein: CASSPRGRSYNEQFF. The V and J genes are TRBV5-6 and TRBJ2-1; D unclear. Germline V gene sequence: CDR1 SGHDT, CDR2 YYEEEE. The length of the CDR3 is 15 residues. Trimming took off 4 bases at V and 0 bases at J, with 11 bases between the two ends.

The CDR3 DNA sequence: TGTGCAAGTCGCCTTGAGTCCCAGCATTTT. This codes for CASRLESQHF. The V and J genes are TRBV12-2 and TRBJ1-5. TRBV12-2 is tagged as a pseudogene. This CDR3 has 10 residues.

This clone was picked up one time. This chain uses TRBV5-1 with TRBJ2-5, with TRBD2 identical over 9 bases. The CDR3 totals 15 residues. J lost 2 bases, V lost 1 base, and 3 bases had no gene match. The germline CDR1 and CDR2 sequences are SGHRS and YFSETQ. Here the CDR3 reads CASSLWTSEQETQYF. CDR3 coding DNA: TGCGCCAGCAGCTTGTGGACTAGCGAACAAGAGACCCAGTACTTC.

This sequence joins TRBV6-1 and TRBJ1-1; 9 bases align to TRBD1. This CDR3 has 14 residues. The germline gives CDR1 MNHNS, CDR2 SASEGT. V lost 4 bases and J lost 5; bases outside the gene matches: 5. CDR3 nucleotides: TGTGCCAGCAGTGGAGGGACAGGGCGGACTGAAGCTTTCTTT. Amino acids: CASSGGTGRTEAFF.

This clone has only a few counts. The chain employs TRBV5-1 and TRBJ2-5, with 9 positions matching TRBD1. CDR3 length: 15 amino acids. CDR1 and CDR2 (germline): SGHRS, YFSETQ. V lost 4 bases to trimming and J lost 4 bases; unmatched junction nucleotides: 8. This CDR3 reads CASSQRTGAGETQYF. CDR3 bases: TGCGCCAGCAGCCAAAGGACAGGGGCAGGAGAGACCCAGTACTTC.

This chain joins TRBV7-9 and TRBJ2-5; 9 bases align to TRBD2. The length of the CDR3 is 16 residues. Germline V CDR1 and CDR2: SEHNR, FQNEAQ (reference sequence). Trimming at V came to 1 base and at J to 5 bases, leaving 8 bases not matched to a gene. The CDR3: CASSLGSGRGSETQYF. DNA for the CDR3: TGTGCCAGCAGCTTAGGTAGCGGGAGAGGGTCGGAGACCCAGTACTTC.

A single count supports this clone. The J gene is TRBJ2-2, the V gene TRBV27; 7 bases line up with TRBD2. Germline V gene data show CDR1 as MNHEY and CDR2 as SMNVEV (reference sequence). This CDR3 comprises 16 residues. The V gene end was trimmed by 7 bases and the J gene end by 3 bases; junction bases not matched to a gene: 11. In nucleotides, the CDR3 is TGTGCCAGCACGACATACCGGACTAGTCACACCGGGGAGCTGTTTTTT. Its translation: CASTTYRTSHTGELFF.

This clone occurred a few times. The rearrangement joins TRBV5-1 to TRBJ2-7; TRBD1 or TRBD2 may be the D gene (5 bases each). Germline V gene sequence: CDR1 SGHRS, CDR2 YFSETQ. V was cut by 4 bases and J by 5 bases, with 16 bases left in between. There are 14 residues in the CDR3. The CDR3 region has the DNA TGCGCCAGCAGCGTGGGGGTGGGGAGAAACGAGCAGTACTTC. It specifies CASSVGVGRNEQYF. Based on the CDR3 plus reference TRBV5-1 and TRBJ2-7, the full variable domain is KAGVTQTPRYLIKTRGQQVTLSCSPISGHRSVSWYQQTPGQGLQFLFEYFSETQRNKGNFPGRFSGRQFSNSRSEMNVSTLELGDSALYLCASSVGVGRNEQYFGPGTRLTVT.

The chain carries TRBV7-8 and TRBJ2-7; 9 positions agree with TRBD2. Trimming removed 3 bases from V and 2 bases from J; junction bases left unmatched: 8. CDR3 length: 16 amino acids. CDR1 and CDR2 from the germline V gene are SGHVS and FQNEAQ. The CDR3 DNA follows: TGTGCCAGCAGCTTTCTAGCGGGACCTACAGCCTACGAGCAGTACTTC. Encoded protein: CASSFLAGPTAYEQYF.

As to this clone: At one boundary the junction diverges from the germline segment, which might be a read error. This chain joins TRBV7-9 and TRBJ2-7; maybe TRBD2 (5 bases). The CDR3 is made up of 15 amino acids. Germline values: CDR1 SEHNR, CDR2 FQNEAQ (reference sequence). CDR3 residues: CSSSLEPGLAYEQYF. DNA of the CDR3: TGTTCCAGCAGCTTAGAGCCGGGGTTGGCCTACGAGCAGTACTTC.